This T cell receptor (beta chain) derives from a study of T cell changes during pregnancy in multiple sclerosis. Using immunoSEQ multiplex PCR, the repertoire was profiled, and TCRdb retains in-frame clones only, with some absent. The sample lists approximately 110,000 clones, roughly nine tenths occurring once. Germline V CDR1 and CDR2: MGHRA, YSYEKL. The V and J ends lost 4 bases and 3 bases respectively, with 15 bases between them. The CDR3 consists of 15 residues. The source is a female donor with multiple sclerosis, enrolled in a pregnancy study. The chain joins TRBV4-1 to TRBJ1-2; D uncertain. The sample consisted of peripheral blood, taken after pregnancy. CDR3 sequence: CASSPGETDYYGYTF. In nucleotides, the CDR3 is TGCGCCAGCAGCCCCGGTGAGACGGACTACTATGGCTACACCTTC.